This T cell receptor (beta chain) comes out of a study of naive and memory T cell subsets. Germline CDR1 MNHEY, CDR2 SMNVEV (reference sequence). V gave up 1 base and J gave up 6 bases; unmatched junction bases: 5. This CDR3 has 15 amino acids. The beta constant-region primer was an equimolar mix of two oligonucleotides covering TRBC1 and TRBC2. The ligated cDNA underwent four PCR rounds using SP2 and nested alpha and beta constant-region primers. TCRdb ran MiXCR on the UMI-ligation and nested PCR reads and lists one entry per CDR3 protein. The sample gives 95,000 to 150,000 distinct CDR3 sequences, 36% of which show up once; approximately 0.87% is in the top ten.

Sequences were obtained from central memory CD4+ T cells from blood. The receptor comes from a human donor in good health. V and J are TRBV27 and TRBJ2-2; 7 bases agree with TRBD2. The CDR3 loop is CASSLFGLVAGELFF. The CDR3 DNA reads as TGTGCCAGCAGTTTATTCGGACTAGTGGCCGGGGAGCTGTTTTTT.